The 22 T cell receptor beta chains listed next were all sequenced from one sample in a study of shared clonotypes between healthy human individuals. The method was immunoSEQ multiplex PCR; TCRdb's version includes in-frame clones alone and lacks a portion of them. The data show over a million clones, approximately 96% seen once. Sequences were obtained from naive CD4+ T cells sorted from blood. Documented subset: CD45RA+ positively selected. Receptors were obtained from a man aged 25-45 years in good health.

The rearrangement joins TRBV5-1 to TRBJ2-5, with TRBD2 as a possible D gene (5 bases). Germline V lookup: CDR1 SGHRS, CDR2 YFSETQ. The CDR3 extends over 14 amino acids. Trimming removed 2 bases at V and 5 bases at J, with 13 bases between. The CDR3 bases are TGCGCCAGCAGCTTCTCCCTCGGGGATGAGACCCAGTACTTC. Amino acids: CASSFSLGDETQYF.

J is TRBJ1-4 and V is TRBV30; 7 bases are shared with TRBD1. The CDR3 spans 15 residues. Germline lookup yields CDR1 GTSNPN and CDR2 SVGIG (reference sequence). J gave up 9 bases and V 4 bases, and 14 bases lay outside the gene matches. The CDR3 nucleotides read TGTGCCTGGACCTTCTACGCCCAGGGACAGCAAAAACTGTTTTTT. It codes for CAWTFYAQGQQKLFF.

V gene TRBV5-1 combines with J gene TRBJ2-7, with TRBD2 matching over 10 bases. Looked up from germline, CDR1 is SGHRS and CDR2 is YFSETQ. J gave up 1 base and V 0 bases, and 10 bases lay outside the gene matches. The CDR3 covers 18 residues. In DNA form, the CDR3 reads TGCGCCAGCAGCTTGGGGCCCCCGAGCGGGAGGGCATCCTACGAGCAGTACTTC. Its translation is CASSLGPPSGRASYEQYF. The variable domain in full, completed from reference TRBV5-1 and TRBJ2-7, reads KAGVTQTPRYLIKTRGQQVTLSCSPISGHRSVSWYQQTPGQGLQFLFEYFSETQRNKGNFPGRFSGRQFSNSRSEMNVSTLELGDSALYLCASSLGPPSGRASYEQYFGPGTRLTVT.

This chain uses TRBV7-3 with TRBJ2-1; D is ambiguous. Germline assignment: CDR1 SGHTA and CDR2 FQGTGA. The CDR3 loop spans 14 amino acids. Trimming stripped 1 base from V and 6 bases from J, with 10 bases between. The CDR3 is CASSLNSPPNEQFF. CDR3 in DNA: TGTGCCAGCAGCTTAAACAGTCCCCCCAATGAGCAGTTCTTC. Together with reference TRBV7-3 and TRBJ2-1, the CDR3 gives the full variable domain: GAGVSQTPSNKVTEKGKYVELRCDPISGHTALYWYRQSLGQGPEFLIYFQGTGAADDSGLPNDRFFAVRPEGSVSTLKIQRTERGDSAVYLCASSLNSPPNEQFFGPGTRLTVL.

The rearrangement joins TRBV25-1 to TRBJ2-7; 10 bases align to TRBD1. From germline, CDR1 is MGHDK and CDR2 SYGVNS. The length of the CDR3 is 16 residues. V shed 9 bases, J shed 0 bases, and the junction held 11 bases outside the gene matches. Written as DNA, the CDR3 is TGTGCCAGTCAGCCGGGAGGGACAGGGGCCTCCTACGAGCAGTACTTC. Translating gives CASQPGGTGASYEQYF.

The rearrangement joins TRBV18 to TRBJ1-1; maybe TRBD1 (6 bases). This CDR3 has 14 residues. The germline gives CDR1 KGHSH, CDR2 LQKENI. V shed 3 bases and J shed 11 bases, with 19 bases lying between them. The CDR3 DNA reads TGTGCCAGCTCACCTCCCCGACAGGACCTGACGGCTTTCTTT. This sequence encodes CASSPPRQDLTAFF.

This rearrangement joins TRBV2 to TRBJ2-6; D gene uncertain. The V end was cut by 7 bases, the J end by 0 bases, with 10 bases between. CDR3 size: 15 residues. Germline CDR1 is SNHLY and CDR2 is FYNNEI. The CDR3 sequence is CASTLLGSGANVLTF. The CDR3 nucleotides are TGTGCCAGCACCCTTTTGGGCTCTGGGGCCAACGTCCTGACTTTC. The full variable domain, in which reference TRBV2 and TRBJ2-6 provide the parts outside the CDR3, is EPEVTQTPSHQVTQMGQEVILRCVPISNHLYFYWYRQILGQKVEFLVSFYNNEISEKSEIFDDQFSVERPDGSNFTLKIRSTKLEDSAMYFCASTLLGSGANVLTFGAGSRLTVL.

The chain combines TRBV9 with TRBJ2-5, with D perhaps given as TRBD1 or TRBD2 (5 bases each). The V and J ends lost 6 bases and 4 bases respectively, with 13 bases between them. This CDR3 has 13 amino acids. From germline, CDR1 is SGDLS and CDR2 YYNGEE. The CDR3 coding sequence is TGTGCCAGCAACGCTGGGGCGGGAGAGACCCAGTACTTC. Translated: CASNAGAGETQYF.

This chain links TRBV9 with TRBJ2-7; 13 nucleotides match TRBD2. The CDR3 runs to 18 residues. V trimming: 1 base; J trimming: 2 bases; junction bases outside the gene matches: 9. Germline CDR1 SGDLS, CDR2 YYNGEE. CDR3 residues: CASSVRPGLAGLTYEQYF. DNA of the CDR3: TGTGCCAGCAGCGTAAGACCGGGACTAGCGGGGCTAACCTACGAGCAGTACTTC.

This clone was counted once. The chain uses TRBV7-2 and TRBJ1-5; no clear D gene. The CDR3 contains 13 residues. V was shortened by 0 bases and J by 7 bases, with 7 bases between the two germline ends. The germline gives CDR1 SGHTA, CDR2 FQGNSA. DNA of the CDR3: TGTGCCAGCAGCTTAGCTGGAAGCCAGCCCCAGCATTTT. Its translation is CASSLAGSQPQHF.

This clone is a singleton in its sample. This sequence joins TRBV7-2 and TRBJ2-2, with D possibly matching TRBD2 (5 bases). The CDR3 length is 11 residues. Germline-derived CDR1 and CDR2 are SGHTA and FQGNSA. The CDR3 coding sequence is TGTGCTACTAGGCTTCCCGGGGAGCTGTTTTTT. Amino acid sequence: CATRLPGELFF.

The CDR3 sequence: CAIKALLAGDNEQFF. Here the CDR3 DNA reads TGTGCCATCAAAGCGCTGCTAGCGGGGGACAATGAGCAGTTCTTC. The chain employs TRBV10-3 and TRBJ2-1; 10 bases map to TRBD2. J gave up 5 bases and V 7 bases, and 8 bases lay outside the gene matches. Looked up from germline, CDR1 is ENHRY and CDR2 is SYGVKD. CDR3 length equals 15 residues.

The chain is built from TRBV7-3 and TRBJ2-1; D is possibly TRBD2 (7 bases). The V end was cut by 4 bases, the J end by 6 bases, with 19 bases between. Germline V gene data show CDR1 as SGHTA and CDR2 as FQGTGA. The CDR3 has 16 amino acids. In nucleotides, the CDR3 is TGTGCCAGCAGCTCCCCCCGGGGAGGGGGGGGCAATGAGCAGTTCTTC. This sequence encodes CASSSPRGGGGNEQFF.

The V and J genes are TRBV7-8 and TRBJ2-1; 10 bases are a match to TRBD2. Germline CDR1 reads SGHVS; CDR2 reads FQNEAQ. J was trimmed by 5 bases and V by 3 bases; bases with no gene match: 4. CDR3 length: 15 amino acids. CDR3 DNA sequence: TGTGCCAGCAGCTTTAAAGCGGGAGGGAACAATGAGCAGTTCTTC. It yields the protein CASSFKAGGNNEQFF.

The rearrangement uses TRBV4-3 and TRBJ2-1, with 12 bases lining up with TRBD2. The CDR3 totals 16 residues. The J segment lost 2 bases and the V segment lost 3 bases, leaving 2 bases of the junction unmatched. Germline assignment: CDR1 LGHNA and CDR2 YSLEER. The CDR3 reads CASSHRTSGTYNEQFF. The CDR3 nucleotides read TGCGCCAGCAGCCACCGGACTAGCGGGACCTACAATGAGCAGTTCTTC.

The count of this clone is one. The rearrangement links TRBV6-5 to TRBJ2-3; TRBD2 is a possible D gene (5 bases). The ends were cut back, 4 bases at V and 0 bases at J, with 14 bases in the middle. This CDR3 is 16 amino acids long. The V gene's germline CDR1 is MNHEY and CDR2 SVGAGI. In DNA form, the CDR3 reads TGTGCCAGCAGTTTCCGACGACTATCTAGCACAGATACGCAGTATTTT. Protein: CASSFRRLSSTDTQYF.

In DNA, the CDR3 is TGTGCCAGCAGATGGGACGGCGGCTCTGGAAACACCATATATTTT. Residues: CASRWDGGSGNTIYF. This sequence joins TRBV6-5 and TRBJ1-3; possible D gene TRBD1, 5 bases. Germline V CDR1 and CDR2: MNHEY, SVGAGI. The V end lost 6 bases, the J end lost 0 bases, and 12 bases lay between the germline ends. This CDR3 is 15 amino acids long.

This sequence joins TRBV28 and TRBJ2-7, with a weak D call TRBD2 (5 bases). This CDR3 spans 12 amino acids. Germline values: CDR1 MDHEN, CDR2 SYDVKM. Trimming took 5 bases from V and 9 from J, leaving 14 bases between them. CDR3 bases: TGTGCCAGCAGTATTAACCTAAGCGGGCAGTACTTC. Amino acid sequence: CASSINLSGQYF. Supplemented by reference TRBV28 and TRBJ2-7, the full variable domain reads DVKVTQSSRYLVKRTGEKVFLECVQDMDHENMFWYRQDPGLGLRLIYFSYDVKMKEKGDIPEGYSVSREKKERFSLILESASTNQTSMYLCASSINLSGQYFGPGTRLTVT.

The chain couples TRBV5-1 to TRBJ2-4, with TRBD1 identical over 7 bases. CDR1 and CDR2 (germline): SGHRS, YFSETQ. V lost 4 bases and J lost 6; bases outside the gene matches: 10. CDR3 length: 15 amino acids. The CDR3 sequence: CASSPRQGPGNIQYF. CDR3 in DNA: TGCGCCAGCAGCCCCCGACAGGGTCCCGGAAACATTCAGTACTTC. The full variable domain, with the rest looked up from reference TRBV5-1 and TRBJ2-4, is KAGVTQTPRYLIKTRGQQVTLSCSPISGHRSVSWYQQTPGQGLQFLFEYFSETQRNKGNFPGRFSGRQFSNSRSEMNVSTLELGDSALYLCASSPRQGPGNIQYFGAGTRLSVL.

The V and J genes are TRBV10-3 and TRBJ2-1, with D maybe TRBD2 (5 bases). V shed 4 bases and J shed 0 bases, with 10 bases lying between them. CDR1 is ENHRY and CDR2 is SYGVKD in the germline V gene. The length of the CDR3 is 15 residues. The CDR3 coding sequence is TGTGCCATCAGTGTACAACTAGGCTCCTACAATGAGCAGTTCTTC. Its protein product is CAISVQLGSYNEQFF.

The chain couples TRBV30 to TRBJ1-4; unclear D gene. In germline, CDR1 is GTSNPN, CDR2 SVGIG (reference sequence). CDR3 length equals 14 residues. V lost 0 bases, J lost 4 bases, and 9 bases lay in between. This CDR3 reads CAWSVLPGNEKLFF. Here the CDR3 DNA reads TGTGCCTGGAGTGTACTTCCGGGTAATGAAAAACTGTTTTTT.

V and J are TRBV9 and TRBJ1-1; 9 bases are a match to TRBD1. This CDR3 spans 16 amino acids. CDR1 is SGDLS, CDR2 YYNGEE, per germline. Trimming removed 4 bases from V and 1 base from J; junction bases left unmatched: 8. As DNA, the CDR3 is TGTGCCAGCAGCCAACAGGGGGCGACCACGAACACTGAAGCTTTCTTT. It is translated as CASSQQGATTNTEAFF.